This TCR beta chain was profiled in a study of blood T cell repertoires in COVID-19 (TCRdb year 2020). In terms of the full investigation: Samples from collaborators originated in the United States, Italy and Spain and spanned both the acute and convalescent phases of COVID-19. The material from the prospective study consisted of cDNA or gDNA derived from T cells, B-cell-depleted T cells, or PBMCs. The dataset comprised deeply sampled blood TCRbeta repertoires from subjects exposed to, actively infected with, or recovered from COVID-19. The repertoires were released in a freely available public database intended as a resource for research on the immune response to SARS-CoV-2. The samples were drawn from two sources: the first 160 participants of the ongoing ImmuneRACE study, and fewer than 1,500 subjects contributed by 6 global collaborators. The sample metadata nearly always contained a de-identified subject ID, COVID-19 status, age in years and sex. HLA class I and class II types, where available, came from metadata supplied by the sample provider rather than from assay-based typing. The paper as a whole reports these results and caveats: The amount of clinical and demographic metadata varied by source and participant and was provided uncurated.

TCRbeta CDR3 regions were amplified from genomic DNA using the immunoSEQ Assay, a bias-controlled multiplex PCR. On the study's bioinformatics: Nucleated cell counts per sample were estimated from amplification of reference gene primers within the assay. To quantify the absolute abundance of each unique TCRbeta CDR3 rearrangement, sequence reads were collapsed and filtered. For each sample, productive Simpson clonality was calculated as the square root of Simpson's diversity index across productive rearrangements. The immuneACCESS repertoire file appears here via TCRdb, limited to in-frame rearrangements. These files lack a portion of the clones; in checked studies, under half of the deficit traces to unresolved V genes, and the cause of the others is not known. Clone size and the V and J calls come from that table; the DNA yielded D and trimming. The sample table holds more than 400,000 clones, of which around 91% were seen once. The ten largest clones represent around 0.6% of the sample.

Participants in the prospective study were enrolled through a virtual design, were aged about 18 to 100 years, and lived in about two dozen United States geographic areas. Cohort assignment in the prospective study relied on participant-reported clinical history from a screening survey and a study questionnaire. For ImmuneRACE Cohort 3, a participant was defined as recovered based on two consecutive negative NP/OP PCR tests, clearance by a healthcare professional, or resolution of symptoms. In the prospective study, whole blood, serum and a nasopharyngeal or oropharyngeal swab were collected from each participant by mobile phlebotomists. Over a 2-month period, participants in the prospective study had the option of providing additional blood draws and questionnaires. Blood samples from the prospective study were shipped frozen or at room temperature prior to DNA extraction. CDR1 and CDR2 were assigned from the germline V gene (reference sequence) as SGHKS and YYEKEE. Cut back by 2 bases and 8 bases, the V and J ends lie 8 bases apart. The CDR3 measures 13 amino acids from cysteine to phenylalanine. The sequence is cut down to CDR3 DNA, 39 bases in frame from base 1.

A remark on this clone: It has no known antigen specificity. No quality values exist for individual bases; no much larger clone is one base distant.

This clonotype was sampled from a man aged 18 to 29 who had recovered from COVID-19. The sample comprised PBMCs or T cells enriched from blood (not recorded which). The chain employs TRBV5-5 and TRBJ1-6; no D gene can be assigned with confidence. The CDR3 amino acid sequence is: CASSFVTDSPLHF. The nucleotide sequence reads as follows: TGTGCCAGCAGCTTCGTAACAGATTCACCCCTCCACTTT.